This T cell receptor beta chain was identified in a study of T-cell reconstitution after alpha-beta-depleted transplantation in children. The CDR3 sequence is 15 residues long. The germline V gene has CDR1 LNHDA and CDR2 SQIVND (reference sequence). Losses at the gene ends were 6 bases for V and 1 base for J; bases not matched to a gene: 7. Unique molecular identifiers were incorporated during preparation of the TCRbeta library. TCRdb called the PCR reads again in MiXCR, with one record for every CDR3 protein. The top ten clones hold about 2.1% of a sample with around 440,000 distinct CDR3 sequences, about 10% of them seen once.

The sample here was PBMCs, taken before TCRalphabeta/CD19-depleted stem cell transplant. The TCR originated in a child under 10 years old with inherited bone marrow failure, due to receive a stem cell transplant. The chain employs TRBV19 and TRBJ2-7; the match to TRBD2 covers 9 bases. The CDR3 here is CASSHGLALSYEQYF. CDR3 DNA sequence: TGTGCCAGTAGCCATGGACTAGCGTTGTCCTACGAGCAGTACTTC.